This paragraph covers one TCR beta chain sequence. The antigen remains undetermined. Investigators divided CD4+ cells into CD45RA+ naive and CD45RA-negative memory subsets. Germline V gene lookup returns CDR1 MDHEN and CDR2 SYDVKM. V was pared by 8 bases and J by 10 bases, with 9 bases of the junction left unmatched. The CDR3 has 13 amino acids. Generated by immunoSEQ multiplex PCR, the TCRdb table keeps only in-frame clones and is missing some. The sample holds 2 million to 3 million clones; approximately 93% are singletons and the top ten take approximately 0.35%. This sample was taken from a study of shared clonotypes between healthy human individuals. Study-wide results and limits: Clonotype sharing among the donors was expected to vary with sequencing depth.

The chain carries TRBV28 and TRBJ1-1, with TRBD1 matching 11 bases. The sequenced sample consisted of naive CD4+ T cells from PBMCs. Subset of the sample: CD45RA+ positively selected. This receptor was taken from a man aged 18-30 years in good health. Some clones in this sample may be carry-over from other donors' samples. The CDR3 loop reads CASQRTGGIGAFF. The CDR3 region has the DNA TGTGCCAGCCAGAGGACAGGGGGCATAGGAGCTTTCTTT.